These 29 T cell receptor beta chains were sequenced from one sample in a study of T cell responses to AZD1222 COVID-19 vaccine. Assay: immunoSEQ multiplex PCR; the TCRdb copy retains only in-frame clones and omits some. The repertoire holds some 140,000 clones, with under 95% as singletons. The material was peripheral blood, obtained on day 0 of AZD1222 vaccination. Source of these receptors: an adult in good health.

The J gene is TRBJ1-4, the V gene TRBV29-1; D might be TRBD1 (6 bases). Trimming took off 6 bases at V and 7 bases at J, with 18 bases between the two ends. The CDR3 contains 14 residues. The germline CDR1 and CDR2 sequences are SQVTM and ANQGSEA. The CDR3 spells CSVVVGGPGEKLFF. For the CDR3, the DNA is TGCAGCGTCGTTGTTGGGGGGCCTGGTGAAAAACTGTTTTTT.

This clone showed up just a few times. The gene calls are TRBV4-3 and TRBJ2-7; D unresolved. The CDR3 has 14 residues. Trimming cost V 1 base and J 3 bases, with 10 bases left between them. CDR1 LGHNA and CDR2 YSLEER come from the germline V gene. The CDR3 sequence: CASSQALGLYEQYF. The CDR3 nucleotides read TGCGCCAGCAGCCAAGCTCTAGGGCTCTACGAGCAGTACTTC.

The V and J genes are TRBV7-2 and TRBJ2-3; weak D call: TRBD1 (6 bases). The germline V and J ends were trimmed by 1 base and 2 bases, with 13 bases remaining between them. The germline V gene encodes CDR1 SGHTA and CDR2 FQGNSA. There are 16 residues in the CDR3. The CDR3 reads CASSLVGDTATDTQYF. The CDR3 region has the DNA TGTGCCAGCAGCTTAGTGGGGGACACTGCCACAGATACGCAGTATTTT.

V gene TRBV19 combines with J gene TRBJ2-2, with TRBD2 identical over 12 bases. Germline lookup yields CDR1 LNHDA and CDR2 SQIVND (reference sequence). V lost 4 bases and J lost 7; bases outside the gene matches: 4. The CDR3 totals 15 residues. The CDR3: CASSTSGGDGGELFF. DNA of the CDR3: TGTGCCAGTAGTACTAGCGGGGGGGATGGCGGGGAGCTGTTTTTT.

The J gene is TRBJ2-6, the V gene TRBV5-1; D gene ambiguous. This CDR3 is 16 amino acids long. The V end was cut by 0 bases, the J end by 0 bases, with 7 bases between. CDR1 is SGHRS, CDR2 YFSETQ, per germline. CDR3 nucleotides: TGCGCCAGCAGCTTGGATCGGGCCTCTGGGGCCAACGTCCTGACTTTC. Translation gives CASSLDRASGANVLTF.

This chain links TRBV13 with TRBJ1-1; no clear D gene. CDR1 is PRHDT and CDR2 is FYEKMQ in the germline V gene (reference sequence). Trimming took off 4 bases at V and 0 bases at J, with 6 bases between the two ends. This CDR3 is 13 amino acids long. The CDR3 sequence: CASSSPMNTEAFF. Here the CDR3 DNA reads TGTGCCAGCAGCTCACCGATGAACACTGAAGCTTTCTTT.

The chain couples TRBV11-3 to TRBJ2-1; TRBD2 matches at 9 bases. V was pared by 6 bases and J by 9 bases, with 15 bases of the junction left unmatched. Looked up from germline, CDR1 is SGHNT and CDR2 is YENEEA. This CDR3 comprises 16 residues. The CDR3 loop reads CASSPQFSGSFGEQFF. CDR3 nucleotide sequence: TGTGCCAGCAGTCCTCAATTTAGCGGGAGTTTCGGTGAGCAGTTCTTC.

Only one count was recorded for this clone. CDR3 nucleotides: TGTGCCAGCAGTTTAGCAGGGTACGGGACCCAGTACTTC. Translated: CASSLAGYGTQYF. The rearrangement joins TRBV28 to TRBJ2-5; weak D call: TRBD1 (5 bases). V lost 2 bases, J lost 7 bases, and 11 bases lay in between. This CDR3 is 13 amino acids long. Looked up from germline, CDR1 is MDHEN and CDR2 is SYDVKM.

The DNA of the CDR3 is TGTGCCAGCAGCTGGGGGGCGGAGGAGACCCAGTACTTC. As protein: CASSWGAEETQYF. The rearrangement uses TRBV5-5 and TRBJ2-5; D may correspond to TRBD1 or TRBD2 (6 bases each). Per germline, CDR1 SGHKS and CDR2 YYEKEE (reference sequence). V was cut by 3 bases and J by 5 bases, with 11 bases left in between. The CDR3 has 13 amino acids.

V and J are TRBV6-4 and TRBJ2-4; D not resolved. Germline V lookup: CDR1 MRHNA, CDR2 SNTAGT. This CDR3 spans 13 amino acids. Deletions cut 3 bases from V and 5 bases from J, with 8 bases between. The CDR3 here is CASSEAGENIQYF. The CDR3 DNA sequence: TGTGCCAGCAGTGAGGCAGGAGAAAACATTCAGTACTTC.

The chain couples TRBV24-1 to TRBJ2-1, with a weak D call TRBD2 (6 bases). CDR3 length: 11 amino acids. V shed 5 bases and J shed 8 bases, with 6 bases lying between them. The germline V gene has CDR1 KGHDR and CDR2 SFDVKD. CDR3 nucleotides: TGTGCCACCAGTGCGGGGGATGAGCAGTTCTTC. Protein product: CATSAGDEQFF.

Judged by abundance, this clone is medium-sized. The chain is built from TRBV3-1 (or the pseudogene TRBV3-2) and TRBJ1-3; D gene uncertain. The CDR3 loop spans 13 amino acids. V lost 5 bases to trimming and J lost 0 bases, with 5 bases between them. Germline lookup yields CDR1 LGHDT and CDR2 YNNKEL (reference sequence). DNA of the CDR3: TGTGCCAGCAGCTCGATCTCTGGAAACACCATATATTTT. This encodes CASSSISGNTIYF.

This clone was found once. The CDR3 sequence is CASSLDSGYEQYF. For the CDR3, the DNA is TGTGCCAGCAGCTTGGACAGTGGCTACGAGCAGTACTTC. This chain joins TRBV5-8 and TRBJ2-7; D gene unclear. Germline V gene lookup returns CDR1 SGHTS and CDR2 YDEGEE. This CDR3 has 13 residues. Trimming removed 0 bases at V and 3 bases at J, with 7 bases between.

This rearrangement joins TRBV27 to TRBJ1-3; D not resolved. Germline loops: CDR1 MNHEY, CDR2 SMNVEV (reference sequence). This CDR3 comprises 15 residues. Trimming pared 4 bases from V and 0 bases from J, leaving 10 bases between. In nucleotides, the CDR3 is TGTGCCAGCAGTTCTGCCCGAAACTCTGGAAACACCATATATTTT. This translates into CASSSARNSGNTIYF.

For this clone: This specimen includes other DNA sequences encoding the same CDR3. The chain employs TRBV19 and TRBJ1-1, with D possibly TRBD1 on 5 matching bases. CDR1 is LNHDA, CDR2 SQIVND, per germline (reference sequence). This CDR3 region has 12 residues. V was shortened by 6 bases and J by 1 base, with 6 bases between the two germline ends. CDR3 coding DNA: TGTGCCAGTAGAACAGGGAACACTGAAGCTTTCTTT. Its protein product is CASRTGNTEAFF.

The chain's CDR3 is CASKPEVGDNEKLFF. For the CDR3, the DNA is TGTGCCTCCAAGCCCGAGGTAGGGGATAATGAAAAACTGTTTTTT. The chain has TRBV10-3 and TRBJ1-4, with a possible D match to TRBD1 (5 bases). The V end was cut by 11 bases, the J end by 4 bases, with 20 bases between. The CDR3 length is 15 residues. CDR1 and CDR2 (germline): ENHRY, SYGVKD.

J is TRBJ2-5 and V is TRBV30; TRBD1 matches at 8 bases. V lost 0 bases, J lost 3 bases, and 6 bases stayed unmatched. CDR3 length: 15 amino acids. The V gene's germline CDR1 is GTSNPN and CDR2 SVGIG (reference sequence). As DNA, the CDR3 is TGTGCCTGGAGTGTCGGGCAGGGGGCCGAAGAGACCCAGTACTTC. It specifies CAWSVGQGAEETQYF.

The V gene is TRBV9, the J gene TRBJ2-2; 8 nucleotides align to TRBD2. Germline trimming cut 3 bases from V and 4 bases from J; bases unmatched to any gene: 14. Per the germline V gene, CDR1 is SGDLS and CDR2 is YYNGEE. The CDR3 runs to 18 residues. The CDR3 DNA follows: TGTGCCAGCAGCGCTCCGCTAGCGGGCCTCCACTTCACCGGGGAGCTGTTTTTT. Its protein is CASSAPLAGLHFTGELFF. The whole variable domain, remainder taken from reference TRBV9 and TRBJ2-2, is DSGVTQTPKHLITATGQRVTLRCSPRSGDLSVYWYQQSLDQGLQFLIQYYNGEERAKGNILERFSAQQFPDLHSELNLSSLELGDSALYFCASSAPLAGLHFTGELFFGEGSRLTVL.

The chain carries TRBV19 and TRBJ1-4; 8 nucleotides match TRBD1. Trimming removed 6 bases from V and 10 bases from J; junction bases left unmatched: 7. Germline V gene sequence: CDR1 LNHDA, CDR2 SQIVND (reference sequence). The CDR3 totals 13 residues. This CDR3 is CASSGQGSAKLFF. The CDR3 DNA follows: TGTGCCAGTAGCGGACAGGGTTCGGCAAAACTGTTTTTT.

This sequence joins TRBV5-8 and TRBJ2-5; D is ambiguous. Germline V gene data show CDR1 as SGHTS and CDR2 as YDEGEE. This CDR3 has 16 residues. V was pared by 4 bases and J by 5 bases, with 21 bases between. The CDR3 is CASSNGILDREETQYF. For the CDR3, the DNA is TGTGCCAGCAGCAATGGCATATTGGATCGTGAGGAGACCCAGTACTTC. The full variable domain, completed using reference TRBV5-8 and TRBJ2-5, is EAGVTQSPTHLIKTRGQQATLRCSPISGHTSVYWYQQALGLGLQFLLWYDEGEERNRGNFPPRFSGRQFPNYSSELNVNALELEDSALYLCASSNGILDREETQYFGPGTRLLVL.

The rearrangement links TRBV28 to TRBJ2-1, with 10 bases that match TRBD1. The CDR3 spans 14 residues. From germline, CDR1 is MDHEN and CDR2 SYDVKM. V was clipped by 9 bases and J by 2 bases; unmatched bases: 4. CDR3 residues: CASIDRGPYNEQFF. In DNA, the CDR3 is TGTGCCAGTATAGACAGGGGGCCCTACAATGAGCAGTTCTTC.

The V and J genes are TRBV7-2 and TRBJ2-5; no clear D. Germline V gene lookup returns CDR1 SGHTA and CDR2 FQGNSA. There are 13 residues in the CDR3. The V end lost 2 bases, the J end lost 1 base, and 5 bases lay between the germline ends. The CDR3 reads CASSLPTQETQYF. The DNA for the CDR3 is TGTGCCAGCAGCTTACCCACCCAAGAGACCCAGTACTTC. The variable domain in full, completed from reference TRBV7-2 and TRBJ2-5, reads GAGVSQSPSNKVTEKGKDVELRCDPISGHTALYWYRQSLGQGLEFLIYFQGNSAPDKSGLPSDRFSAERTGGSVSTLTIQRTQQEDSAVYLCASSLPTQETQYFGPGTRLLVL.

V and J are TRBV7-6 and TRBJ1-1; TRBD1 is a possible D gene (6 bases). Deletions cut 5 bases from V and 1 base from J, with 14 bases between. There are 15 residues in the CDR3. The germline V gene has CDR1 SGHVS and CDR2 FNYEAQ. The CDR3 DNA sequence: TGTGCCAGCAGCCAAAGAGGGGGGCGGAACACTGAAGCTTTCTTT. This sequence encodes CASSQRGGRNTEAFF.

This clone was observed a single time. The chain joins TRBV4-1 to TRBJ1-2; 7 bases are shared with TRBD1. The CDR3 runs 15 residues. V lost 3 bases to trimming and J lost 3 bases; unmatched junction nucleotides: 7. Germline CDR1 reads MGHRA; CDR2 reads YSYEKL. The CDR3, as DNA: TGCGCCAGCAGCCACGTTGACAGGGTCTACTATGGCTACACCTTC. Its protein is CASSHVDRVYYGYTF.

The J gene is TRBJ1-1, the V gene TRBV10-1, with no clear D. The V end lost 2 bases, the J end lost 4 bases, and 11 bases lay between the germline ends. The CDR3 contains 14 residues. CDR1 and CDR2 (germline): WNHNN, SYGVQD (reference sequence). CDR3 coding DNA: TGCGCCAGCAGTGAGGCTCTGGGCAGCACTGAAGCTTTCTTT. It is translated as CASSEALGSTEAFF.

This chain's CDR3 is CASSPTAIYEQYF. CDR3 in DNA: TGTGCCAGTAGTCCCACGGCTATCTACGAGCAGTACTTC. The gene calls are TRBV19 and TRBJ2-7; D uncertain. V shed 5 bases and J shed 3 bases, with 11 bases lying between them. Looked up from germline, CDR1 is LNHDA and CDR2 is SQIVND (reference sequence). The CDR3 is 13 amino acids.

The chain carries TRBV4-2 and TRBJ2-7, with D perhaps matching TRBD1 (8 bases). Trimming cost V 1 base and J 4 bases, with 23 bases left between them. The CDR3 totals 18 residues. The V gene's germline CDR1 is LGHNA and CDR2 YNFKEQ. As DNA, the CDR3 is TGTGCCAGCAGCCAAGGGGCCCAGGGGGCGGGAGTATTTTACGAGCAGTACTTC. It codes for CASSQGAQGAGVFYEQYF.

The V and J genes are TRBV9 and TRBJ2-1; D not certain. This CDR3 has 14 amino acids. V lost 4 bases, J lost 8 bases, and 16 bases lay in between. Germline CDR1 is SGDLS and CDR2 is YYNGEE. In DNA form, the CDR3 reads TGTGCCAGCAGCTCGGTAGGCTCGAGCGATGAGCAGTTCTTC. This encodes CASSSVGSSDEQFF.

This rearrangement joins TRBV30 to TRBJ2-7, with D unresolved. The CDR3 runs to 13 residues. V was shortened by 8 bases and J by 2 bases, with 16 bases between the two germline ends. Germline loops: CDR1 GTSNPN, CDR2 SVGIG (reference sequence). CDR3 bases: TGTGCCCTACAAGCCGCCGGAACCTACGAGCAGTACTTC. Its protein product is CALQAAGTYEQYF.